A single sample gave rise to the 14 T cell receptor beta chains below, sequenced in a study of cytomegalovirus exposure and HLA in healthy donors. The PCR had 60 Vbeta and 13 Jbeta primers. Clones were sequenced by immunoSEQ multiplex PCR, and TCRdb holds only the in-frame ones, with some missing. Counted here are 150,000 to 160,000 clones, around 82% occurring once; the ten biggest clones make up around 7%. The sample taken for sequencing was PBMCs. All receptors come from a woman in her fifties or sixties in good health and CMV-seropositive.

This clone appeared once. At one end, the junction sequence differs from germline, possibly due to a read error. The CDR3 loop is CASSPGMPPAGGAIF. In DNA, the CDR3 is TGTGCCAGCAGCCCCGGAATGCCCCCGGCAGGGGGCGCAATCTTC. V usage is TRBV7-9 and J usage is TRBJ2-1; 8 nucleotides line up with TRBD1. The CDR3 totals 15 residues. Germline V CDR1 and CDR2: SEHNR, FQNEAQ (reference sequence).

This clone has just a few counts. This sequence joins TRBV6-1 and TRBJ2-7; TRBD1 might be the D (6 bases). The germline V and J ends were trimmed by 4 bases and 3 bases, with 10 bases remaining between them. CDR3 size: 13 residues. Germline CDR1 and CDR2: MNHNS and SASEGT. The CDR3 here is CASSGQGYYEQYF. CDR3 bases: TGTGCCAGCAGTGGGCAGGGGTACTACGAGCAGTACTTC.

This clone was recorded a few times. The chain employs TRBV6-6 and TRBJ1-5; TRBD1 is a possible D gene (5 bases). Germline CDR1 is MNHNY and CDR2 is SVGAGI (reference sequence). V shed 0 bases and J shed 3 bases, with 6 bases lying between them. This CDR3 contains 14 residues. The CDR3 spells CASSYSGANQPQHF. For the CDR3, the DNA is TGTGCCAGCAGTTACTCAGGGGCCAATCAGCCCCAGCATTTT.

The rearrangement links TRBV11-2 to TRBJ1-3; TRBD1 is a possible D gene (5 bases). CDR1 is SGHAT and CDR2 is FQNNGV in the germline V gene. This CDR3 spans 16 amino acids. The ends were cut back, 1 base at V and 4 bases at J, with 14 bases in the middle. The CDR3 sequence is CASSLAGGVAGNTIYF. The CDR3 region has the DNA TGTGCCAGCAGCTTAGCCGGAGGGGTTGCAGGAAACACCATATATTTT.

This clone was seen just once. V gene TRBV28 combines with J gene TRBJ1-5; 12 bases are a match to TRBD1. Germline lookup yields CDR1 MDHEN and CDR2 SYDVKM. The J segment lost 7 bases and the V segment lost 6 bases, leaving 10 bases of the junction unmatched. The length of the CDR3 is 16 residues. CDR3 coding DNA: TGTGCCAGCAGCTCCCCGGGACAGGGGGCGAGGCAGCCCCAGCATTTT. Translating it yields CASSSPGQGARQPQHF. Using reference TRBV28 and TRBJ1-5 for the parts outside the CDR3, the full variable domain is DVKVTQSSRYLVKRTGEKVFLECVQDMDHENMFWYRQDPGLGLRLIYFSYDVKMKEKGDIPEGYSVSREKKERFSLILESASTNQTSMYLCASSSPGQGARQPQHFGDGTRLSIL.

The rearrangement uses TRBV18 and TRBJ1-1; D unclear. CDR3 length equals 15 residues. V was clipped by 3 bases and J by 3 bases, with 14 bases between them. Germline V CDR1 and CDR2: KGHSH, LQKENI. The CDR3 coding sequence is TGTGCCAGCTCACCTAACACGTGGCCCGACACTGAAGCTTTCTTT. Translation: CASSPNTWPDTEAFF.

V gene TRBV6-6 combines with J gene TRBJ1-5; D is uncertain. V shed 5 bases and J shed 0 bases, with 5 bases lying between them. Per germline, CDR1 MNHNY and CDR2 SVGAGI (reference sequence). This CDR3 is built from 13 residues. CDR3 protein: CASSEYSNQPQHF. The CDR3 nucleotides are TGTGCCAGCAGTGAGTATAGCAATCAGCCCCAGCATTTT.

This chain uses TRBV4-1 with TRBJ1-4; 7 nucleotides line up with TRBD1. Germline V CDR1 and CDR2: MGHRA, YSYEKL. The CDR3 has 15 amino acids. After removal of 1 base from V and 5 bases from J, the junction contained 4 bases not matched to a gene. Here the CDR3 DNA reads TGCGCCAGCAGCCAAGTGGGACAGATAAATGAAAAACTGTTTTTT. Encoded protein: CASSQVGQINEKLFF.

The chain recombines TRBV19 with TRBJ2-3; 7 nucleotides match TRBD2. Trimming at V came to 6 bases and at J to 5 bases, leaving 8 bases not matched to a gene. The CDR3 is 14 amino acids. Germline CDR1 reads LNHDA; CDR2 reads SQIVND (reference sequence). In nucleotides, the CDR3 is TGTGCCAGTAGCGGGAGCGGGGCGGGAGATACGCAGTATTTT. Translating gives CASSGSGAGDTQYF.

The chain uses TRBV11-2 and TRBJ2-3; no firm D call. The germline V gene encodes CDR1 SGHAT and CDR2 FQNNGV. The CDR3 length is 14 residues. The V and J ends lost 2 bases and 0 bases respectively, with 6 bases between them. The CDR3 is CASSLSVSTDTQYF. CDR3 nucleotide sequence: TGTGCCAGCAGCTTATCGGTTAGCACAGATACGCAGTATTTT.

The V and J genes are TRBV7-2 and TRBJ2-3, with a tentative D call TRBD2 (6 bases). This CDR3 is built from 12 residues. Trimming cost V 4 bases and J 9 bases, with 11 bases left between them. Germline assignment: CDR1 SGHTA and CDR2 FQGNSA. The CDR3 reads CASSSGLYTQYF. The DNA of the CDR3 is TGTGCCAGCAGCTCGGGACTTTACACGCAGTATTTT.

CDR3 bases: TGTGCCAGCAGCTCTCGGACAGCCTATGGCTACACCTTC. As protein: CASSSRTAYGYTF. J is TRBJ1-2 and V is TRBV7-8; possibly TRBD1 for D (6 bases). The CDR3 length is 13 residues. V lost 4 bases and J lost 4, with 10 bases in between. Germline V gene data show CDR1 as SGHVS and CDR2 as FQNEAQ.

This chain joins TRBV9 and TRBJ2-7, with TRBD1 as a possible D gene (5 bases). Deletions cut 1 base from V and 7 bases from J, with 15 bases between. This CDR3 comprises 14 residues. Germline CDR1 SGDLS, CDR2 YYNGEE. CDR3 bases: TGTGCCAGCAGCGTAAGTCCTACAGGTGGGGAGCAGTACTTC. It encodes CASSVSPTGGEQYF.

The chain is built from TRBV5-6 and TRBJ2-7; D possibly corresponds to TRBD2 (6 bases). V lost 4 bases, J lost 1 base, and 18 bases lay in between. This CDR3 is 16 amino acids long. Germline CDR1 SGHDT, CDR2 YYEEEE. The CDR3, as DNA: TGTGCCAGCAGCAATCGTTATCAGCGGGTTTCCTACGAGCAGTACTTC. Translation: CASSNRYQRVSYEQYF.